A selection of T cell receptor beta chains follows, all from one sample in a study of T cells expressing NK-cell markers. TCRdb derives one entry per CDR3 protein from the 5' RACE reads, leaving out DNA. The sample's table shows about 150,000 distinct CDR3 sequences. Sequenced input: blood T cells: a sorted CD56 or NKG2C T cell subset, CD4+ or CD8+ T cells, or bulk PBMC T cells (not recorded which). The receptor set was obtained from a young man in good health. Both conserved end residues are part of each CDR3.

CDR3 protein: CSARDRDRPYNSPLHF
J gene: TRBJ1-6
CDR3 length: 16
V gene: TRBV20-1

CDR3 protein: CASSPLAGANTGELFF
J gene: TRBJ2-2
CDR3 length: 16
V gene: TRBV7-2

CDR3 protein: CASSALGSYNEQFF
J gene: TRBJ2-1
CDR3 length: 14
V gene: TRBV6-1

CDR3 protein: CASSLSLDSGQETQYF
J gene: TRBJ2-5
CDR3 length: 16
V gene: TRBV27

CDR3 protein: CASSLPRWDSDYSYEQYF
J gene: TRBJ2-7
CDR3 length: 18
V gene: TRBV6-5

CDR3 protein: CSAVAGGWAIIDEQFF
J gene: TRBJ2-1
CDR3 length: 16
V gene: TRBV20-1

CDR3 protein: CASRAVGGPPEAFF
J gene: TRBJ1-1
CDR3 length: 14
V gene: TRBV11-2

CDR3 protein: CASSGRGPGNIQYF
J gene: TRBJ2-4
CDR3 length: 14
V gene: TRBV2

CDR3 protein: CASSFEASGSLDNEQFF
J gene: TRBJ2-1
CDR3 length: 17
V gene: TRBV6-1

CDR3 protein: CASSRTSTDTQYF
J gene: TRBJ2-3
CDR3 length: 13
V gene: TRBV4-3

CDR3 protein: CASSPRLGDEQFF
J gene: TRBJ2-1
CDR3 length: 13
V gene: TRBV7-9

CDR3 protein: CASSLGGPARGGEQYF
J gene: TRBJ2-7
CDR3 length: 16
V gene: TRBV7-9

CDR3 protein: CASSLAWTEQETQYF
J gene: TRBJ2-5
CDR3 length: 15
V gene: TRBV5-5

CDR3 protein: CASSLAMAERNGYTF
J gene: TRBJ1-2
CDR3 length: 15
V gene: TRBV7-9

CDR3 protein: CASSRGVQETQYF
J gene: TRBJ2-5
CDR3 length: 13
V gene: TRBV6-6

CDR3 protein: CASSLLVGPSTDTQYF
J gene: TRBJ2-3
CDR3 length: 16
V gene: TRBV11-2

CDR3 protein: CASSFLGTVNTGELFF
J gene: TRBJ2-2
CDR3 length: 16
V gene: TRBV28

CDR3 protein: CSARAGTSGWTDTQYF
J gene: TRBJ2-3
CDR3 length: 16
V gene: TRBV20-1

CDR3 protein: CASSIAATPYNEQFF
J gene: TRBJ2-1
CDR3 length: 15
V gene: TRBV19

CDR3 protein: CASTSQGGGTEAFF
J gene: TRBJ1-1
CDR3 length: 14
V gene: TRBV27

CDR3 protein: CASSLVPYAGTSGETQYF
J gene: TRBJ2-5
CDR3 length: 18
V gene: TRBV7-2

CDR3 protein: CASSGTSPSYNEQFF
J gene: TRBJ2-1
CDR3 length: 15
V gene: TRBV12-3/TRBV12-4

CDR3 protein: CASSETGGLLETQYF
J gene: TRBJ2-3
CDR3 length: 15
V gene: TRBV28

CDR3 protein: CATSESGTANEQFF
J gene: TRBJ2-1
CDR3 length: 14
V gene: TRBV24-1

CDR3 protein: CASSFSGTGDPNTEAFF
J gene: TRBJ1-1
CDR3 length: 17
V gene: TRBV3-1

CDR3 protein: CASSSGRTSSGNTIYF
J gene: TRBJ1-3
CDR3 length: 16
V gene: TRBV5-8

CDR3 protein: CSVEGEGKQYF
J gene: TRBJ2-7
CDR3 length: 11
V gene: TRBV29-1

CDR3 protein: CASVRDSSYEQYF
J gene: TRBJ2-7
CDR3 length: 13
V gene: TRBV6-6